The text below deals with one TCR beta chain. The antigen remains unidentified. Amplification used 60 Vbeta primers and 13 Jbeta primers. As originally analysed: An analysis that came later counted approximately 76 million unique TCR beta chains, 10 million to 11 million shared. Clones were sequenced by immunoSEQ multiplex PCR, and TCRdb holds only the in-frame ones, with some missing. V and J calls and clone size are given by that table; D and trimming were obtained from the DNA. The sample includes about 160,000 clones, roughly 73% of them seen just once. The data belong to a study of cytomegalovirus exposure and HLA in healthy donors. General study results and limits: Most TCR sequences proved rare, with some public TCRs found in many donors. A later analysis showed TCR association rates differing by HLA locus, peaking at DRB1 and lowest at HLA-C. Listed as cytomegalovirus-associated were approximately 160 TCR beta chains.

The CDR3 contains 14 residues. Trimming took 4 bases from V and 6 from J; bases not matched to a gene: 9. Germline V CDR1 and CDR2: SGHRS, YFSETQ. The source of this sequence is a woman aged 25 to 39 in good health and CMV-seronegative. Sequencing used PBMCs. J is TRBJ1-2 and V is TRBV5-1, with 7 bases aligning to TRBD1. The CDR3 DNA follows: TGCGCCAGCAGCGAACCCCCAGGGGGTGATGGCTACACCTTC. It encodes CASSEPPGGDGYTF.